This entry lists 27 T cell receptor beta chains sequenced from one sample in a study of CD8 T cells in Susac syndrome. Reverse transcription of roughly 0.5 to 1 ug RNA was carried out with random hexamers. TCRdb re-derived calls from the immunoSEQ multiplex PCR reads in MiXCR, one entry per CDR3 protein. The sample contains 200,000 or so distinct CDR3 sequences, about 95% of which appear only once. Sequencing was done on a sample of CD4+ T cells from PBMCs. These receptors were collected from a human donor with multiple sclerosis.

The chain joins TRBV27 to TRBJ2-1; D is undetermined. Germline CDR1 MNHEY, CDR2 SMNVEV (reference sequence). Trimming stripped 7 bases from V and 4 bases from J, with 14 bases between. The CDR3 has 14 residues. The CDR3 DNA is TGTGCCAGCACAATGAATGGGCCGTACAATGAGCAGTTCTTC. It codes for CASTMNGPYNEQFF.

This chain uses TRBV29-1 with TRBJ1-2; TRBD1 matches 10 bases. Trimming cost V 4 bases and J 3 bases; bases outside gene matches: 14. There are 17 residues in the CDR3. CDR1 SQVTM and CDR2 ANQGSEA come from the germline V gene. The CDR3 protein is CSVGSETGGVDYYGYTF. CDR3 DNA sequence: TGCAGCGTTGGGTCCGAGACAGGGGGCGTGGACTACTATGGCTACACCTTC.

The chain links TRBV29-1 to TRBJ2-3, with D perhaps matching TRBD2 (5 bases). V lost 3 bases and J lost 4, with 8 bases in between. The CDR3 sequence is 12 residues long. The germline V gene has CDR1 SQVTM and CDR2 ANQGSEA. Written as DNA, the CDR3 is TGCAGCGTTGAGCGGGCATCAGATACGCAGTATTTT. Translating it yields CSVERASDTQYF.

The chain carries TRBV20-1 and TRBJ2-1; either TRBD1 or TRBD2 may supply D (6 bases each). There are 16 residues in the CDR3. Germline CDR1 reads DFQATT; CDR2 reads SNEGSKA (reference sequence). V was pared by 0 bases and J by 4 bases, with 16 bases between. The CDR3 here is CSARDPLGGGYNEQFF. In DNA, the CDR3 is TGCAGTGCTAGAGATCCCCTAGGAGGGGGTTACAATGAGCAGTTCTTC.

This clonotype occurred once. CDR3 coding DNA: TGTGCCAGCAGTTTGCGGCTAGAACACAATGAGCAGTTCTTC. This translates into CASSLRLEHNEQFF. V usage is TRBV12-3 or TRBV12-4 and J usage is TRBJ2-1; D not resolved. V gave up 3 bases and J gave up 5 bases, with 11 bases separating them. The length of the CDR3 is 14 residues.

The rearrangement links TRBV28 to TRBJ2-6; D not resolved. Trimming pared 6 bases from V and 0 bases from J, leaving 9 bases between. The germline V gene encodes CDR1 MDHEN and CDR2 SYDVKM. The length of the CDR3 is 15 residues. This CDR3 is CASSPGDSGANVLTF. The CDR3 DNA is TGTGCCAGCAGCCCTGGAGACTCTGGGGCCAACGTCCTGACTTTC. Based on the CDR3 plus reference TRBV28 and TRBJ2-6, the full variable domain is DVKVTQSSRYLVKRTGEKVFLECVQDMDHENMFWYRQDPGLGLRLIYFSYDVKMKEKGDIPEGYSVSREKKERFSLILESASTNQTSMYLCASSPGDSGANVLTFGAGSRLTVL.

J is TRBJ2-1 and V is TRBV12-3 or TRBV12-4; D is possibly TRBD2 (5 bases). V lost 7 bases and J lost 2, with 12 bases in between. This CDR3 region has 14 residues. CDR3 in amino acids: CASIYTGTYNEQFF. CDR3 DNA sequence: TGTGCCAGCATTTACACCGGGACCTACAATGAGCAGTTCTTC.

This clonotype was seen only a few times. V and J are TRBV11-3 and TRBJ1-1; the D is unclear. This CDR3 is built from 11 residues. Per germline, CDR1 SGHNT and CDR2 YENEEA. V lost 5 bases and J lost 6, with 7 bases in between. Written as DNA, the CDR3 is TGTGCCAGCAGCCAGTTGGCTGAAGCTTTCTTT. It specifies CASSQLAEAFF. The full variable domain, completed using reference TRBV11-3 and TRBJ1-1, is EAGVVQSPRYKIIEKKQPVAFWCNPISGHNTLYWYLQNLGQGPELLIRYENEEAVDDSQLPKDRFSAERLKGVDSTLKIQPAELGDSAVYLCASSQLAEAFFGQGTRLTVV.

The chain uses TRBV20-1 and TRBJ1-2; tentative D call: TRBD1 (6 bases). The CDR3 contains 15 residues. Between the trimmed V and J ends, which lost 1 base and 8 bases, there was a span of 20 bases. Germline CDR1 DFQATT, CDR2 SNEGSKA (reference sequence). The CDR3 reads CSARAPLWGARGYTF. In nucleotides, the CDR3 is TGCAGTGCTAGAGCCCCACTTTGGGGGGCGCGGGGCTACACCTTC.

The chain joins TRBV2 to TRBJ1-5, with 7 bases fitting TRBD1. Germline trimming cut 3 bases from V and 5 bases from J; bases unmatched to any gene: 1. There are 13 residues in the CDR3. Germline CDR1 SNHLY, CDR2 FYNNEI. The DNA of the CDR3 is TGTGCCAGCAGTGACACAGGGGATCAGCCCCAGCATTTT. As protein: CASSDTGDQPQHF. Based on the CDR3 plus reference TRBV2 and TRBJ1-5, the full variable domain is EPEVTQTPSHQVTQMGQEVILRCVPISNHLYFYWYRQILGQKVEFLVSFYNNEISEKSEIFDDQFSVERPDGSNFTLKIRSTKLEDSAMYFCASSDTGDQPQHFGDGTRLSIL.

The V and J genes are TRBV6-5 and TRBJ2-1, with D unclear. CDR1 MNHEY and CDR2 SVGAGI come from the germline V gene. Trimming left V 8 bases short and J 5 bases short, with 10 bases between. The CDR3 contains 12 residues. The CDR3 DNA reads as TGTGCCAGCCGCACGAGACACAATGAGCAGTTCTTC. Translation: CASRTRHNEQFF.

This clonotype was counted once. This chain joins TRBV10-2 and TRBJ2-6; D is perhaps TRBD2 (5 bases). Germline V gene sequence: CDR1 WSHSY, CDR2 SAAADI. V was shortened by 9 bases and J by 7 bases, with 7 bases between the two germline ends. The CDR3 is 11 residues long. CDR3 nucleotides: TGCGCCAGGGAGGCAGCCAACGTCCTGACTTTC. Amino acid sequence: CAREAANVLTF.

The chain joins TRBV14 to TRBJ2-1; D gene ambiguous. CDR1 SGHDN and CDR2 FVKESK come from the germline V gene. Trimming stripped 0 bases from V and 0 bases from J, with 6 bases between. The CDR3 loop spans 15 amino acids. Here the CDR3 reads CASSQEGSSYNEQFF. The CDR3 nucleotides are TGTGCCAGCAGCCAAGAGGGAAGCTCCTACAATGAGCAGTTCTTC.

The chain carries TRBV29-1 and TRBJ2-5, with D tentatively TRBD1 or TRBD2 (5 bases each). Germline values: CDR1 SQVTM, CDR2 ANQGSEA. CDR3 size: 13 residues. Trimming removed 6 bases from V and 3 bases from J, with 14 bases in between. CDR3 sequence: CSVRGRQKETQYF. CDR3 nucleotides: TGCAGCGTGAGAGGGCGACAGAAAGAGACCCAGTACTTC. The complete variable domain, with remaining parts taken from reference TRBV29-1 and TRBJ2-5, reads SAVISQKPSRDICQRGTSLTIQCQVDSQVTMMFWYRQQPGQSLTLIATANQGSEATYESGFVIDKFPISRPNLTFSTLTVSNMSPEDSSIYLCSVRGRQKETQYFGPGTRLLVL.

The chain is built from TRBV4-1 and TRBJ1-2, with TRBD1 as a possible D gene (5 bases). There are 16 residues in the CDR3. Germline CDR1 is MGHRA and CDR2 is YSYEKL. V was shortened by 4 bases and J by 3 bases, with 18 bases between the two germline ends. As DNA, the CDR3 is TGCGCCAGCAGCCCCCGAGATCCGGGGCCCCACTATGGCTACACCTTC. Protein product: CASSPRDPGPHYGYTF.

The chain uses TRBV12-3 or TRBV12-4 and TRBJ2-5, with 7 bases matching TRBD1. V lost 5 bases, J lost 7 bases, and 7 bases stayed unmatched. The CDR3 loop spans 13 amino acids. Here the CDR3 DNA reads TGTGCCAGCAGTCGGGACAGAGGCGCGACCCAGTACTTC. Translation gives CASSRDRGATQYF.

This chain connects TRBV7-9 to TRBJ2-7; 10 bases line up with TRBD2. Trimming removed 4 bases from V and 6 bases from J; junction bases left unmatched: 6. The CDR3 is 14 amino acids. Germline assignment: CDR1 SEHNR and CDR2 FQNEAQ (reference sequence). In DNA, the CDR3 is TGTGCCAGCAGCTCCAGCGGGAGGGGACCCGAGCAGTACTTC. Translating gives CASSSSGRGPEQYF.

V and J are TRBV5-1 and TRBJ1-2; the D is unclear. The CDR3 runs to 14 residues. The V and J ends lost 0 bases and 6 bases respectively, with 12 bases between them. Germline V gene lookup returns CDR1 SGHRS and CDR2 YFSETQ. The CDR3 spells CASSLGGSPDGYTF. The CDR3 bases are TGCGCCAGCAGCTTGGGAGGCAGTCCCGATGGCTACACCTTC.

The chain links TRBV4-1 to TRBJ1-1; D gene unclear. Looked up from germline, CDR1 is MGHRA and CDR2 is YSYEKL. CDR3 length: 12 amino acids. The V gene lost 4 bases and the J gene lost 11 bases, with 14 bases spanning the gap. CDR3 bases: TGCGCCAGCAGCCCTGGCCTATCGGCGGCTTTCTTT. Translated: CASSPGLSAAFF.

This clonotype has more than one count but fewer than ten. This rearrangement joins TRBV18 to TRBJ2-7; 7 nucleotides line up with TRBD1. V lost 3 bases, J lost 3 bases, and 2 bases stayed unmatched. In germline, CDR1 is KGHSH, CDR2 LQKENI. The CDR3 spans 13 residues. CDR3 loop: CASSPGQDYEQYF. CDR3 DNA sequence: TGTGCCAGCTCACCCGGACAGGACTACGAGCAGTACTTC.

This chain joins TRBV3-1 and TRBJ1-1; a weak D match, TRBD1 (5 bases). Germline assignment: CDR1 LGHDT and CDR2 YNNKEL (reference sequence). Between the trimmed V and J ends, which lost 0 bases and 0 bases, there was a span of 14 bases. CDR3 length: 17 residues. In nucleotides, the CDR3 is TGTGCCAGCAGCCAAGAACTCGGGGCAGGGATGAACACTGAAGCTTTCTTT. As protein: CASSQELGAGMNTEAFF.

This CDR3 reads CASSQAVLGVNTEAFF. DNA of the CDR3: TGCGCCAGCAGCCAGGCTGTTTTAGGAGTGAACACTGAAGCTTTCTTT. The rearrangement links TRBV4-1 to TRBJ1-1; D ambiguous. The CDR3 totals 16 residues. Germline V gene lookup returns CDR1 MGHRA and CDR2 YSYEKL. Trimming cost V 3 bases and J 0 bases, with 14 bases left between them.

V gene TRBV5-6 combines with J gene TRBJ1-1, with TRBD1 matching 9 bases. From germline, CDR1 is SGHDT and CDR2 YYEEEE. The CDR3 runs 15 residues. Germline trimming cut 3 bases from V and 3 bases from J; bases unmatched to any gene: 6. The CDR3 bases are TGTGCCAGCAGCTATCGGACAGGGGTGCACACTGAAGCTTTCTTT. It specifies CASSYRTGVHTEAFF. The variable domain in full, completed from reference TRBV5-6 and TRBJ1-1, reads DAGVTQSPTHLIKTRGQQVTLRCSPKSGHDTVSWYQQALGQGPQFIFQYYEEEERQRGNFPDRFSGHQFPNYSSELNVNALLLGDSALYLCASSYRTGVHTEAFFGQGTRLTVV.

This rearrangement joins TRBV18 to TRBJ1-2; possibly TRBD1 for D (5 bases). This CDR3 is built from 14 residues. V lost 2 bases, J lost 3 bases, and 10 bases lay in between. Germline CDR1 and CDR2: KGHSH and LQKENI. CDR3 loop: CASSPGPGHYGYTF. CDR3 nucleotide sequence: TGTGCCAGCTCACCAGGCCCGGGGCACTATGGCTACACCTTC.

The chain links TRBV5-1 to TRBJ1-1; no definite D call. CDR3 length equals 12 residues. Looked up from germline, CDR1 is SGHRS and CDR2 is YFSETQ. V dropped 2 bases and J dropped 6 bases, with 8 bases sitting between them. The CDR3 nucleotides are TGCGCCAGCAGCTTTAGTGGGGCTGAAGCTTTCTTT. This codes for CASSFSGAEAFF.

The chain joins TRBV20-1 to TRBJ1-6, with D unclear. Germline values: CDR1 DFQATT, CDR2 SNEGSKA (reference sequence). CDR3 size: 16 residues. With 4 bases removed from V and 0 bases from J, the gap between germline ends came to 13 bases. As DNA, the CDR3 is TGCAGTGCTACGATCTCTGCGAGCTCCTATAATTCACCCCTCCACTTT. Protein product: CSATISASSYNSPLHF.

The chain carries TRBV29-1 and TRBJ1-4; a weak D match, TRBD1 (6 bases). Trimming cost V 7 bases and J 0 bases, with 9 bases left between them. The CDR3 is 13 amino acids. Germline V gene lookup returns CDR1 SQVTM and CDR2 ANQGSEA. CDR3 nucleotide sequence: TGCAGCGCGGACAGCCCAACTAATGAAAAACTGTTTTTT. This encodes CSADSPTNEKLFF.